These 20 T cell receptor beta chains were sequenced from one sample in a study of cytomegalovirus exposure and HLA in healthy donors (dated by TCRdb to the late 2010s). The method behind the library was the immunoSEQ multiplex PCR assay. TCRdb's version of the immuneACCESS table is confined to in-frame rearrangements and falls short of the full clone set. An unresolved V gene accounts for under half of the shortfall where checked; the remainder is of unknown origin. This sample comprises about 280,000 clones, 85% to 90% of them detected only once. Of the sample, over 0.7% falls within the top ten clones. The source material was PBMCs. Receptors originate from a woman in her late teens or twenties in good health and CMV-seronegative.

J is TRBJ2-2 and V is TRBV19; possibly TRBD1 for D (6 bases). The CDR3 loop spans 15 amino acids. V was pared by 5 bases and J by 5 bases, with 15 bases between. Germline V gives CDR1 LNHDA, CDR2 SQIVND (reference sequence). In nucleotides, the CDR3 is TGTGCCAGTAGTGGAAGGGGTGACAGGACCGGGGAGCTGTTTTTT. Translation: CASSGRGDRTGELFF.

The V and J genes are TRBV27 and TRBJ1-1; D is unresolved. The germline CDR1 and CDR2 sequences are MNHEY and SMNVEV (reference sequence). V shed 4 bases and J shed 6 bases, with 6 bases lying between them. The CDR3 totals 11 residues. The CDR3 DNA is TGTGCCAGCAGTTCTTCAGCTGAAGCTTTCTTT. It yields the protein CASSSSAEAFF.

This chain connects TRBV4-1 to TRBJ1-4; TRBD1 might be the D (5 bases). The CDR3 is 16 residues long. Germline-derived CDR1 and CDR2 are MGHRA and YSYEKL. The ends were cut back, 1 base at V and 4 bases at J, with 13 bases in the middle. The CDR3 sequence: CASSQGGGKGNEKLFF. The CDR3 DNA reads as TGCGCCAGCAGCCAAGGGGGGGGGAAGGGTAATGAAAAACTGTTTTTT.

The chain uses TRBV28 and TRBJ1-2, with TRBD1 identical over 8 bases. V lost 7 bases, J lost 4 bases, and 11 bases stayed unmatched. Germline values: CDR1 MDHEN, CDR2 SYDVKM. The CDR3 length is 15 residues. CDR3 protein: CASIVNPTGAYGYTF. CDR3 DNA sequence: TGTGCCAGCATAGTTAACCCGACAGGGGCCTATGGCTACACCTTC.

J is TRBJ2-3 and V is TRBV5-1; TRBD1 might be the D (6 bases). The CDR3 contains 12 residues. Germline values: CDR1 SGHRS, CDR2 YFSETQ. Trimming removed 0 bases at V and 11 bases at J, with 10 bases between. Written as DNA, the CDR3 is TGCGCCAGCAGCTTGGTTGAGGGGGTGCAGTATTTT. Protein product: CASSLVEGVQYF.

The V and J genes are TRBV27 and TRBJ2-1, with 10 bases aligning to TRBD2. The CDR3 runs 18 residues. CDR1 is MNHEY, CDR2 SMNVEV, per germline (reference sequence). After removal of 3 bases from V and 10 bases from J, the junction contained 18 bases not matched to a gene. This CDR3 is CASSFGGLAGAGSSEQFF. CDR3 bases: TGTGCCAGCAGTTTTGGAGGGCTAGCGGGAGCCGGCAGCAGCGAGCAGTTCTTC.

This clone was observed once. The chain recombines TRBV6-1 with TRBJ2-1, with TRBD1 identical over 7 bases. V lost 0 bases and J lost 1; bases outside the gene matches: 6. Germline V gene data show CDR1 as MNHNS and CDR2 as SASEGT. The CDR3 extends over 17 amino acids. CDR3 in amino acids: CASSEAHRGRSYNEQFF. The CDR3 coding sequence is TGTGCCAGCAGTGAAGCGCACAGGGGTCGGTCCTACAATGAGCAGTTCTTC.

The chain has TRBV28 and TRBJ1-5; a weak D match, TRBD1 (6 bases). Germline CDR1 is MDHEN and CDR2 is SYDVKM. V was clipped by 3 bases and J by 6 bases, with 12 bases between them. This CDR3 comprises 14 residues. Here the CDR3 DNA reads TGTGCCAGCAGTTTTGAGGGGGGGGGTCAGCCCCAGCATTTT. As protein: CASSFEGGGQPQHF. Full variable domain (outside the CDR3, taken from reference TRBV28 and TRBJ1-5): DVKVTQSSRYLVKRTGEKVFLECVQDMDHENMFWYRQDPGLGLRLIYFSYDVKMKEKGDIPEGYSVSREKKERFSLILESASTNQTSMYLCASSFEGGGQPQHFGDGTRLSIL.

This chain connects TRBV7-2 to TRBJ2-1; 12 nucleotides line up with TRBD2. From germline, CDR1 is SGHTA and CDR2 FQGNSA. The V segment lost 2 bases and the J segment 12 bases; nucleotides outside the gene matches: 8. The CDR3 is 15 residues long. The CDR3 region is CASSLRLAGAQGQFF. In DNA, the CDR3 is TGTGCCAGCAGCTTACGACTAGCGGGGGCCCAGGGGCAGTTCTTC.

In its sample, this clone ranks as large. The chain is built from TRBV6-5 and TRBJ2-1; D is uncertain. V shed 2 bases and J shed 8 bases, with 10 bases lying between them. This CDR3 has 13 amino acids. Per germline, CDR1 MNHEY and CDR2 SVGAGI. The CDR3 loop is CASSYIAGHEQFF. In nucleotides, the CDR3 is TGTGCCAGCAGTTACATCGCTGGCCATGAGCAGTTCTTC.

This clone was counted a single time. The chain carries TRBV28 and TRBJ2-7, with a possible D match to TRBD1 (7 bases). V was clipped by 6 bases and J by 2 bases, with 20 bases between them. Per germline, CDR1 MDHEN and CDR2 SYDVKM. This CDR3 is 16 amino acids long. The CDR3 protein is CASSSSRRDSPYEQYF. The CDR3 nucleotides read TGTGCCAGCAGCTCCTCCCGGCGGGACAGCCCCTACGAGCAGTACTTC.

This chain links TRBV28 with TRBJ2-3, with unresolved D. The CDR3 is made up of 11 amino acids. Trimming stripped 6 bases from V and 2 bases from J, with 3 bases between. Germline V gives CDR1 MDHEN, CDR2 SYDVKM. CDR3: CASSYTDTQYF. The CDR3 DNA reads TGTGCCAGCAGCTACACAGATACGCAGTATTTT.

The chain carries TRBV11-3 and TRBJ2-1; 7 positions match TRBD2. V lost 2 bases to trimming and J lost 7 bases; unmatched junction nucleotides: 2. Looked up from germline, CDR1 is SGHNT and CDR2 is YENEEA. The length of the CDR3 is 13 residues. CDR3 residues: CASSLTSVNEQFF. CDR3 bases: TGTGCCAGCAGCTTAACTAGCGTAAATGAGCAGTTCTTC.

CDR3 DNA: TGTGCCAGCAACAATGGCCAGCGGGAGGTCGTCAATGAGCAGTTCTTC. Residues: CASNNGQREVVNEQFF. The chain is built from TRBV28 and TRBJ2-1, with 9 bases fitting TRBD2. The CDR3 loop spans 16 amino acids. Germline V gene sequence: CDR1 MDHEN, CDR2 SYDVKM. The V and J ends lost 7 bases and 6 bases, in that order; junction bases with no gene match: 13.

This clone is a singleton in its sample. The chain has TRBV5-4 and TRBJ2-3; 10 bases agree with TRBD1. Germline CDR1 reads SGHNT; CDR2 reads YYREEE (reference sequence). This CDR3 region has 16 residues. V lost 0 bases, J lost 1 base, and 2 bases stayed unmatched. The CDR3 nucleotides are TGTGCCAGCAGCTTGGCCGGGACAGGGGGCACAGATACGCAGTATTTT. Amino acid sequence: CASSLAGTGGTDTQYF.

The chain is built from TRBV6-5 and TRBJ2-2, with TRBD2 as a possible D gene (5 bases). Germline V gene data show CDR1 as MNHEY and CDR2 as SVGAGI. The CDR3 runs to 15 residues. The V and J ends lost 7 bases and 5 bases respectively, with 17 bases between them. DNA for the CDR3: TGTGCCAGCAACTCCGGGAACCTTGGGACCGGGGAGCTGTTTTTT. This gives the protein CASNSGNLGTGELFF.

Regarding this clone: Within the sample, other DNA sequences also encode this same CDR3. The chain couples TRBV9 to TRBJ2-7, with D maybe TRBD2 (6 bases). The CDR3 has 15 residues. The germline V and J ends were trimmed by 0 bases and 0 bases, with 10 bases remaining between them. CDR1 SGDLS and CDR2 YYNGEE come from the germline V gene. The CDR3 spells CASSVGSGSSYEQYF. The CDR3 region has the DNA TGTGCCAGCAGCGTAGGTAGCGGAAGCTCCTACGAGCAGTACTTC.

The chain carries TRBV19 and TRBJ2-7, with unresolved D. The CDR3 length is 14 residues. Deletions cut 1 base from V and 1 base from J, with 8 bases between. Germline values: CDR1 LNHDA, CDR2 SQIVND (reference sequence). CDR3 nucleotides: TGTGCCAGTAGTATAGCATCGACTTCCTACGAGCAGTACTTC. The encoded protein is CASSIASTSYEQYF.

V usage is TRBV5-1 and J usage is TRBJ2-2; D is perhaps TRBD1 (6 bases). Germline loops: CDR1 SGHRS, CDR2 YFSETQ. CDR3 length: 18 amino acids. The V gene lost 2 bases and the J gene lost 2 bases, with 19 bases spanning the gap. The CDR3 region has the DNA TGCGCCAGCAGCTTCCCGACAGGTCCCGGGGATAACACCGGGGAGCTGTTTTTT. It codes for CASSFPTGPGDNTGELFF.

In regard to this clone: Other DNA sequences in this sample translate to the same CDR3. The chain is built from TRBV4-1 and TRBJ2-7, with no clear D. V was cut by 0 bases and J by 3 bases, with 6 bases left in between. Germline V gene lookup returns CDR1 MGHRA and CDR2 YSYEKL. This CDR3 has 13 residues. This chain's CDR3 is CASSQDRDYEQYF. The CDR3 DNA sequence: TGCGCCAGCAGCCAAGATCGCGACTACGAGCAGTACTTC.